This TCR beta chain is from a study of persistence of HIV-infected CD4 T cells. Study context: Donors were ART-treated; their CMV- and Gag-responding CD4+ T cells were isolated. Blood samples, up to about 200 mL, came from multiple time points, except a couple of leukapheresis donors sampled once.

The V end was cut by 9 bases, the J end by 2 bases, with 12 bases between. The CDR3 sequence is 13 residues long. CDR1 is KGHDR and CDR2 is SFDVKD in the germline V gene. This was the immunoSEQ version 4 assay in survey mode. The data were produced by immunoSEQ multiplex PCR, yet TCRdb's version contains in-frame clones alone and is incomplete. The sample lists 30,000 to 35,000 clones; roughly 80% were seen once. The stimulus was an HIV-1 Gag 15-mer peptide pool, roughly 1 ug/peptide/mL. Sorted nonresponding memory CD4+ T cells were CD40L-negative, CD69-negative, CD45RO-high. Donors were HIV-1-infected adults who began suppressive ART during chronic infection. Study findings and constraints: TCRbeta richness was lower in CMV- and Gag-responding cells than in anti-CD3/anti-CD28-responding cells.

Points on this clone: Its antigen is not identified.

Material: CD4+ T cells sorted from PBMCs after approximately 19-hour stimulation, obtained from a patient who received antiretroviral therapy. The chain is built from TRBV24-1 and TRBJ1-2; D remains ambiguous. The TCR comes from an adult woman with HIV who was CMV-seropositive. This chain's CDR3 is CATSRQDNYGYTF. The CDR3 DNA reads TGTGCCACCTCAAGACAAGACAACTATGGCTACACCTTC.